Presented here are 17 T cell receptor beta chains from one specimen sequenced in a study of T cell responses to AZD1222 COVID-19 vaccine. The data were produced by immunoSEQ multiplex PCR, yet TCRdb's version contains in-frame clones alone and is incomplete. Here the sample spans 110,000 to 150,000 clones, about 92% being singletons. Sequenced material: peripheral blood, taken 28 days after the second AZD1222 dose. These receptors were taken from an adult who received the AZD1222 COVID-19 vaccine.

The chain recombines TRBV6-5 with TRBJ1-1; 8 nucleotides line up with TRBD1. This CDR3 has 16 amino acids. The J segment lost 2 bases and the V segment lost 0 bases, leaving 5 bases of the junction unmatched. The germline V gene has CDR1 MNHEY and CDR2 SVGAGI. The CDR3 DNA reads as TGTGCCAGCAGTTACTCTAAGACAGGGGTAAACACTGAAGCTTTCTTT. Translated: CASSYSKTGVNTEAFF.

V usage is TRBV18 and J usage is TRBJ2-5; 11 nucleotides match TRBD2. This CDR3 has 16 amino acids. Trimming at V came to 9 bases and at J to 2 bases, leaving 11 bases not matched to a gene. The germline CDR1 and CDR2 sequences are KGHSH and LQKENI. The CDR3, as DNA: TGTGCCAGTCGGCAAGGGACTAGCGGACGTCAAGAGACCCAGTACTTC. This codes for CASRQGTSGRQETQYF. The full variable domain, its missing parts supplied by reference TRBV18 and TRBJ2-5, is NAGVMQNPRHLVRRRGQEARLRCSPMKGHSHVYWYRQLPEEGLKFMVYLQKENIIDESGMPKERFSAEFPKEGPSILRIQQVVRGDSAAYFCASRQGTSGRQETQYFGPGTRLLVL.

Concerning this clone itself: Other nucleotide sequences in the sample specify the same CDR3. The rearrangement joins TRBV28 to TRBJ1-5; TRBD1 agrees at 7 bases. The trim removed 5 bases at V and 3 bases at J, leaving 4 bases unmatched. The CDR3 is 14 amino acids. From germline, CDR1 is MDHEN and CDR2 SYDVKM. The CDR3 here is CASSQGGSNQPQHF. DNA of the CDR3: TGTGCCAGCAGTCAGGGGGGATCCAATCAGCCCCAGCATTTT. Looking up the rest from reference TRBV28 and TRBJ1-5 gives the full variable domain: DVKVTQSSRYLVKRTGEKVFLECVQDMDHENMFWYRQDPGLGLRLIYFSYDVKMKEKGDIPEGYSVSREKKERFSLILESASTNQTSMYLCASSQGGSNQPQHFGDGTRLSIL.

V and J are TRBV13 and TRBJ2-7; D might be TRBD2 (5 bases). V gave up 4 bases and J gave up 5 bases, with 9 bases separating them. Germline loops: CDR1 PRHDT, CDR2 FYEKMQ (reference sequence). The CDR3 contains 12 residues. This CDR3 reads CASSSRTDEQYF. For the CDR3, the DNA is TGTGCCAGCAGCTCCCGGACTGACGAGCAGTACTTC.

The chain couples TRBV5-1 to TRBJ2-1, with 15 bases identical to TRBD2. Germline assignment: CDR1 SGHRS and CDR2 YFSETQ. The CDR3 is 15 amino acids. Trimming at V came to 4 bases and at J to 8 bases, leaving 4 bases not matched to a gene. CDR3 sequence reads: CASSRGLAGGDEQFF. DNA of the CDR3: TGCGCCAGCAGCAGGGGACTAGCGGGAGGCGATGAGCAGTTCTTC. The complete variable domain, with remaining parts taken from reference TRBV5-1 and TRBJ2-1, reads KAGVTQTPRYLIKTRGQQVTLSCSPISGHRSVSWYQQTPGQGLQFLFEYFSETQRNKGNFPGRFSGRQFSNSRSEMNVSTLELGDSALYLCASSRGLAGGDEQFFGPGTRLTVL.

The genes are TRBV7-3 and TRBJ2-1; TRBD2 matches 11 bases. This CDR3 has 15 residues. J was trimmed by 4 bases and V by 2 bases; bases with no gene match: 1. In germline, CDR1 is SGHTA, CDR2 FQGTGA. CDR3: CASSLGTSGYNEQFF. CDR3 nucleotide sequence: TGTGCCAGCAGCTTAGGGACTAGCGGTTACAATGAGCAGTTCTTC.

The rearrangement joins TRBV11-3 to TRBJ1-6; D is perhaps TRBD1 (6 bases). This CDR3 region has 13 residues. V was cut by 5 bases and J by 5 bases, with 7 bases left in between. Germline V gene data show CDR1 as SGHNT and CDR2 as YENEEA. The CDR3 loop is CASSRTDNSPLHF. The CDR3 DNA sequence: TGTGCCAGCAGCCGGACAGATAATTCACCCCTCCACTTT.

This clone appeared once. The chain has TRBV9 and TRBJ2-1, with 10 bases that match TRBD2. The germline V gene has CDR1 SGDLS and CDR2 YYNGEE. Trimming at V came to 3 bases and at J to 8 bases, leaving 5 bases not matched to a gene. The CDR3 spans 14 residues. The CDR3 region is CASSASGSFYEQFF. CDR3 nucleotides: TGTGCCAGCAGCGCTAGCGGGAGTTTCTATGAGCAGTTCTTC.

The chain couples TRBV6-1 to TRBJ1-6, with 7 bases fitting TRBD1. Trimming cost V 3 bases and J 7 bases; bases outside gene matches: 6. The CDR3 has 15 amino acids. Germline CDR1 reads MNHNS; CDR2 reads SASEGT. CDR3 sequence (DNA): TGTGCCAGCAGTGAGGGTGGGACAGTCAATTCACCCCTCCACTTT. Encoded protein: CASSEGGTVNSPLHF.

The gene calls are TRBV4-3 and TRBJ1-5; tentatively, D is TRBD1 (5 bases). With 3 bases removed from V and 1 base from J, the gap between germline ends came to 10 bases. Germline CDR1 reads LGHNA; CDR2 reads YSLEER. The length of the CDR3 is 15 residues. The CDR3 protein is CASSQGLGSNQPQHF. CDR3 DNA: TGCGCCAGCAGCCAGGGACTCGGAAGCAATCAGCCCCAGCATTTT.

The chain has TRBV7-8 and TRBJ2-7, with 9 bases aligning to TRBD1. There are 14 residues in the CDR3. After removal of 8 bases from V and 2 bases from J, the junction contained 7 bases not matched to a gene. Germline loops: CDR1 SGHVS, CDR2 FQNEAQ. CDR3 amino acids: CASGEGQGTYEQYF. CDR3 in DNA: TGTGCCAGCGGGGAGGGACAGGGCACCTACGAGCAGTACTTC.

This chain joins TRBV4-3 and TRBJ1-5; D not certain. The germline gives CDR1 LGHNA, CDR2 YSLEER. V lost 0 bases, J lost 6 bases, and 6 bases lay in between. The CDR3 spans 13 residues. CDR3 sequence reads: CASSQDLGQPQHF. Written as DNA, the CDR3 is TGCGCCAGCAGCCAAGATTTAGGTCAGCCCCAGCATTTT.

The CDR3 nucleotides read TGTGCCAGCAGCTTTTACAGGGCTGCTGGCTACACCTTC. It encodes CASSFYRAAGYTF. The chain is built from TRBV7-2 and TRBJ1-2, with TRBD1 as a possible D gene (6 bases). From germline, CDR1 is SGHTA and CDR2 FQGNSA. The CDR3 is made up of 13 amino acids. The V and J ends lost 3 bases and 7 bases respectively, with 12 bases between them.

CDR3 DNA: TGTGCCAGCAGCTTACAATCCTCCCCGAGGTACGAGCAGTACTTC. The encoded protein is CASSLQSSPRYEQYF. The gene calls are TRBV7-3 and TRBJ2-7; D remains ambiguous. This CDR3 has 15 residues. V was trimmed by 2 bases and J by 4 bases, leaving 15 bases between them. Per germline, CDR1 SGHTA and CDR2 FQGTGA.

This chain connects TRBV30 to TRBJ1-4; D not certain. The CDR3 runs to 12 residues. Trimming pared 1 base from V and 4 bases from J, leaving 4 bases between. In germline, CDR1 is GTSNPN, CDR2 SVGIG (reference sequence). The CDR3 DNA reads TGTGCCTGGAGTGGGGGTAATGAAAAACTGTTTTTT. It specifies CAWSGGNEKLFF.

The chain carries TRBV9 and TRBJ2-5, with D perhaps matching TRBD1 or TRBD2 (5 bases each). V was shortened by 4 bases and J by 1 base, with 11 bases between the two germline ends. Germline V gene lookup returns CDR1 SGDLS and CDR2 YYNGEE. The CDR3 contains 14 residues. The chain's CDR3 is CASSKGRSQETQYF. The CDR3, as DNA: TGTGCCAGCAGCAAGGGACGTAGCCAAGAGACCCAGTACTTC.

The chain couples TRBV18 to TRBJ2-7, with 12 bases fitting TRBD2. The germline V gene has CDR1 KGHSH and CDR2 LQKENI. V shed 8 bases, J shed 3 bases, and the junction held 8 bases outside the gene matches. The CDR3 covers 15 residues. CDR3 in DNA: TGTGCCAGCGCCCCCGGACTAGCGGGATTCTACGAGCAGTACTTC. Amino acid sequence: CASAPGLAGFYEQYF.